This T cell receptor beta chain appears in the sequencing data of a study of cytomegalovirus exposure and HLA in healthy donors. Study overall: Earlier sequencing of about 179 million T cells yielded 120 million or so unique TCR beta sequences. Study conclusions and caveats: The later analysis indicated that the majority of CMV-associated TCR beta chains appeared HLA-restricted.

A multiplex PCR was run with 60 Vbeta primers and 13 Jbeta primers. TCRdb's copy holds only in-frame clones and misses some; the assay was immunoSEQ multiplex PCR. The repertoire holds some 200,000 clones, with 55% to 75% as singletons. In regard to this clone: Its antigen is currently unknown.

Germline lookup yields CDR1 MRHNA and CDR2 SNTAGT. The V segment lost 5 bases and the J segment 6 bases; nucleotides outside the gene matches: 5. The CDR3 loop spans 13 amino acids. V and J are TRBV6-4 and TRBJ2-3; 7 positions agree with TRBD2. This clonotype originated in a man in his forties in good health and CMV-seropositive. Specimen: PBMCs. The CDR3 here is CASSRLLADTQYF. CDR3 DNA sequence: TGTGCCAGCAGTCGACTACTAGCGGATACGCAGTATTTT.